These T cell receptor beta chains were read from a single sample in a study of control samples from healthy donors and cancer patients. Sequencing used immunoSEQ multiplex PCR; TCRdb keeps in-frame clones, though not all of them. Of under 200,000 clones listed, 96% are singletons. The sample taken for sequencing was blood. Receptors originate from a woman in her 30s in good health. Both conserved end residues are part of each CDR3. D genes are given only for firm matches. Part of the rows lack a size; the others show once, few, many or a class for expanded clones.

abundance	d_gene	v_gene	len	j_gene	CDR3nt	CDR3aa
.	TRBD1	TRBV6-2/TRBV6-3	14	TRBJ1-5	TGTGCCAGCAGTCTGGGACAGGGGAATCAGCCCCAGCATTTT	CASSLGQGNQPQHF
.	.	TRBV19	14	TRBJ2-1	TGTGCCACCGGCAGCTCGAGCTCCTACAATGAGCAGTTCTTC	CATGSSSSYNEQFF
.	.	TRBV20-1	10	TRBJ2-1	TGCAGTGCCGAGATGACAGTTTTGTTCTTC	CSAEMTVLFF
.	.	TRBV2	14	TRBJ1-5	TGTGCCAGCAGTCAGGGCGGGAGCAATCAGCCCCAGCATTTT	CASSQGGSNQPQHF
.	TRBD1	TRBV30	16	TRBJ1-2	TGTGCCTGGAGTGTACTAAACAGGGGTTTGAAGGATGGCTACACCTTC	CAWSVLNRGLKDGYTF
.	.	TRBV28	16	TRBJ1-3	TGTGCCAGCAGTTTCCCCGACCGGGACAAGGCGTACACCATATATTTT	CASSFPDRDKAYTIYF
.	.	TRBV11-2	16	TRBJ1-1	TGTGCCAGCAGCTTCCCCGGTTTAGGGGGAAACACTGAAGCTTTCTTT	CASSFPGLGGNTEAFF
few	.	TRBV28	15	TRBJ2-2	TGTGCCAGCAGTTTAGCGGGGCTAGAAACCGGGGAGCTGTTTTTT	CASSLAGLETGELFF
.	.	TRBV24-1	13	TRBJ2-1	TGTGCCACCAGTGATATCAGGGTTAATGAGCAGTTCTTC	CATSDIRVNEQFF
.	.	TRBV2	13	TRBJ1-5	TGTGCCAGCAGGGACGGATCCAATCAGCCCCAGCATTTT	CASRDGSNQPQHF
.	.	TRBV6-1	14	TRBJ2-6	TGTGCCAGCAGTGAAGTATCTGGGGCCAACGTCCTGACTTTC	CASSEVSGANVLTF
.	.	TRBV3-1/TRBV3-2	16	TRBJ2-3	TGTGCCAGCAGCCGGTGGAGCAGCGGAACCACAGATACGCAGTATTTT	CASSRWSSGTTDTQYF
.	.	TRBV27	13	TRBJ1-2	TGTGCCAGCAGTCTGGACAGATACTATGGCTACACCTTC	CASSLDRYYGYTF
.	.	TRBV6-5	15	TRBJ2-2	TGTGCCAGCAGAGACCAGGGGATTTTCCCCGGGGAGCTGTTTTTT	CASRDQGIFPGELFF
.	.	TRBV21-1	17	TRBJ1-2	TGTGCCAGCAGCAAAGAAAACAGGGGGGTTCCGTCCTATGGCTACACCTTC	CASSKENRGVPSYGYTF
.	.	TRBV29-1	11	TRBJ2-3	TGCAGCGTTGAACAAGGAGATACGCAGTATTTT	CSVEQGDTQYF
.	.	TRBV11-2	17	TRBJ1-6	TGTGCCAGCAGCCCAGGGACTGCTGCTACCTATAATTCACCCCTCCACTTT	CASSPGTAATYNSPLHF
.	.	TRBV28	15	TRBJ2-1	TGTGCCAGCAAATTTTTGGGGGCAGGGTACAATGAGCAGTTCTTC	CASKFLGAGYNEQFF
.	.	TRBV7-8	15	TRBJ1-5	TGTGCCAGCAGCCCAGACAGCTGGGGCAATCAGCCCCAGCATTTT	CASSPDSWGNQPQHF
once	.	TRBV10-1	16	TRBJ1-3	TGCGCCAGCAGTGAAGGGTGGGGTTCCACTAGAAACACCATATATTTT	CASSEGWGSTRNTIYF
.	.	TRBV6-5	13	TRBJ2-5	TGTGCCAGCAGTCGACAGGTTCAAGAGACCCAGTACTTC	CASSRQVQETQYF
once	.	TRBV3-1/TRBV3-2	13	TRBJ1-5	TGTGCCAGCAGCCAAGGGTATAGTCAGCCCCAGCATTTT	CASSQGYSQPQHF
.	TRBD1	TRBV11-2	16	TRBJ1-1	TGTGCCAGCAGCTTAGGAGGGACAGGCATGAACACTGAAGCTTTCTTT	CASSLGGTGMNTEAFF
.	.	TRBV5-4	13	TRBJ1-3	TGTGCCAGCAGCTTGAACGGTGGAAACACCATATATTTT	CASSLNGGNTIYF
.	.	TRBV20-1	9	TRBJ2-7	TGCAGTGGGGGACCCGAGCAGTACTTC	CSGGPEQYF
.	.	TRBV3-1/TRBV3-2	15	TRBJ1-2	TGTGCCAGCAGCCAAGGGGTGGAGGGTAACTATGGCTACACCTTC	CASSQGVEGNYGYTF
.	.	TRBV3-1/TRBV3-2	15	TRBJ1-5	TGTGCCAGCAGCCAAGCGGGGGGCTCGGTTCAGCCCCAGCATTTT	CASSQAGGSVQPQHF
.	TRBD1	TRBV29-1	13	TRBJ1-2	TGCAGCGTTGAGACAGGGTGGCTGGGGGGCTACACCTTC	CSVETGWLGGYTF
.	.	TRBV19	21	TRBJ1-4	TGTGCCAGTAGTATAGTTCTTTTGGCACCAGAAATGCAAGCCCAAAATGAAAAACTGTTTTTT	CASSIVLLAPEMQAQNEKLFF
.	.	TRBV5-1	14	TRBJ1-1	TGCGCCAGCAGCGGACCGGGTATGAACACTGAAGCTTTCTTT	CASSGPGMNTEAFF
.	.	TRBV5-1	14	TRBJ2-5	TGCGCCAGCAGCTTGGTGTCGGCCCAAGAGACCCAGTACTTC	CASSLVSAQETQYF
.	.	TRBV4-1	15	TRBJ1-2	TGCGCCAGCAGCCAGGAACATAAAGCTAACTATGGCTACACCTTC	CASSQEHKANYGYTF
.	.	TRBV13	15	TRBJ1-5	TGTGCCAGCAGCTTAGTAGGCGTTAGCAATCAGCCCCAGCATTTT	CASSLVGVSNQPQHF
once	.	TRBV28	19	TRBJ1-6	TGTGCCAGCAGTTCCCCCTTGATTAACGGGCTCGGGCATAATTCACCCCTCCACTTT	CASSSPLINGLGHNSPLHF
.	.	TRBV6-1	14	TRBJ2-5	TGTGCCAGCAGTGAATCCCTATTCCAAGAGACCCAGTACTTC	CASSESLFQETQYF
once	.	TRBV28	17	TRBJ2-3	TGTGCCACCATAGTAACAGGGTCTGGCCCTAGCACAGATACGCAGTATTTT	CATIVTGSGPSTDTQYF
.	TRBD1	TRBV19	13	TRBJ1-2	TGTGCCAGTAGTACCGGACAGGGTAGAGGCTACACCTTC	CASSTGQGRGYTF
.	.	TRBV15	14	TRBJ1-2	TGTGCCACCAGCAGAGATAAGGGAGTCTATGGCTACACCTTC	CATSRDKGVYGYTF
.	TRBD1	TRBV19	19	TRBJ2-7	TGTGCCAGTAGTATAGTGGGGACAGGGTTCCCCCGGAGCTCCTACGAGCAGTACTTC	CASSIVGTGFPRSSYEQYF
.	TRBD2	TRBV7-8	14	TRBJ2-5	TGTGCCAGCAGCTTAGCGGGAGGGGAAGAGACCCAGTACTTC	CASSLAGGEETQYF
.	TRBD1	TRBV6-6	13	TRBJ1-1	TGTGCCAGCAGTTCACCAGGGGGCACTGAAGCTTTCTTT	CASSSPGGTEAFF
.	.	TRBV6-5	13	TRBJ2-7	TGTGCCAGCAGTTACTCCACCGGGTACGAGCAGTACTTC	CASSYSTGYEQYF
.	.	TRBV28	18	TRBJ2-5	TGTGCCAGCAGCCCGCTTTGGGAAGGGGGGATACTTCAAGAGACCCAGTACTTC	CASSPLWEGGILQETQYF
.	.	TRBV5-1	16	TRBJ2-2	TGCGCCAGCAGCCCCTTTCGCGTGGGGAACACCGGGGAGCTGTTTTTT	CASSPFRVGNTGELFF
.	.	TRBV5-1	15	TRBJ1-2	TGCGCCAGCAGCTCGCCGTTGGGGGGCGCGCATGGCTACACCTTC	CASSSPLGGAHGYTF
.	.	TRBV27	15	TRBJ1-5	TGTGCCAGCAGACTTCGGGGTCATAGCAATCAGCCCCAGCATTTT	CASRLRGHSNQPQHF
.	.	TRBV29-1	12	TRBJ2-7	TGCAGCGCCTCCGGATCCAACTACGAGCAGTACTTC	CSASGSNYEQYF
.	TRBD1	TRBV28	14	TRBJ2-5	TGTGCCAGCAGTCGCCGGGACAGCCAAGAGACCCAGTACTTC	CASSRRDSQETQYF
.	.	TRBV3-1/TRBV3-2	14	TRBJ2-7	TGTGCCAGCAGCCATCCAGGGGGGGGCTACGAGCAGTACTTC	CASSHPGGGYEQYF
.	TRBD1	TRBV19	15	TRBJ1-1	TGTGCCAGTAGTATAGGGGGACAGACAAACACTGAAGCTTTCTTT	CASSIGGQTNTEAFF
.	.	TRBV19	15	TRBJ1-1	TGTGCCAGTAGCGCCCGGGACCCGGGGGTCACTGAAGCTTTCTTT	CASSARDPGVTEAFF
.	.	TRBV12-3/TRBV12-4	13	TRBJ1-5	TGTGCCAGCAGTTTTGGCCCTAATCAGCCCCAGCATTTT	CASSFGPNQPQHF